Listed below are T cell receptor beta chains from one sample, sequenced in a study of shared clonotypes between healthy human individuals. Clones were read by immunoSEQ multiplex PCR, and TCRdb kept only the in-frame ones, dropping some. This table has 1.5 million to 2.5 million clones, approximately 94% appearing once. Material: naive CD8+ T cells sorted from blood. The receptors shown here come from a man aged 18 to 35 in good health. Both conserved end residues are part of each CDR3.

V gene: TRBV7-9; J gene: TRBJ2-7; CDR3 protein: CASSLIGSEQYF
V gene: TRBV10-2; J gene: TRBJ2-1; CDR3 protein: CASSDGGEQFF
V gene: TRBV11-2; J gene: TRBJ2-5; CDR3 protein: CASSLWGLGDQNGETQYF
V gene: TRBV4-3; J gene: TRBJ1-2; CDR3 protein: CASSQDRGNSGYTF
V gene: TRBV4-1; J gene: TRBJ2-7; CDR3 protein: CASSQEETLLGAEQYF
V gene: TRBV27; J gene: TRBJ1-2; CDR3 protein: CASSLQGGRYGYTF
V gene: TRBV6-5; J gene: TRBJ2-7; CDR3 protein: CASSYSTGQRSYEQYF
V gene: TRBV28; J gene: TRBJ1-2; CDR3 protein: CASRPFEGLTIRGYTF
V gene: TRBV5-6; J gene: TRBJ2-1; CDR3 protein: CASIFSGEYNEQFF
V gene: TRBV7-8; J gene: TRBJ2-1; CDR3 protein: CASSSNPRDRGDEQFF
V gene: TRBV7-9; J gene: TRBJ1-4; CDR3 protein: CASSSMGQGGEKLFF
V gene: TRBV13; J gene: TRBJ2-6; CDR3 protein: CASSLEISGANVLTF
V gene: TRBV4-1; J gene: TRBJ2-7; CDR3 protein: CASSQKGGTSGTSYEQYF
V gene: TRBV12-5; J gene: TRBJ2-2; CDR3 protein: CASGRRLAGLNTGELFF
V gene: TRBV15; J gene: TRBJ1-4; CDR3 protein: CATSRAGNPLPASNEKLFF
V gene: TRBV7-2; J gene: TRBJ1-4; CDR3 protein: CASSPDGWSEKLFF
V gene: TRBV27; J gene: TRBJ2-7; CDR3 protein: CASSFGTDYEQYF
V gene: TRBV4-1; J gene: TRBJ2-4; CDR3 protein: CASSQEDRYKNIQYF
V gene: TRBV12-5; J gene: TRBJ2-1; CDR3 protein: CASGLTSGRRNEQFF
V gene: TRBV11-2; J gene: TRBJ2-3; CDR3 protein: CASNPTLGDTQYF
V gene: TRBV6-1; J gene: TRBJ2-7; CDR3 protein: CASSETPLGDVSYEQYF
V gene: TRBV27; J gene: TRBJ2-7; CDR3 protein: CASSLGRVYEQYF
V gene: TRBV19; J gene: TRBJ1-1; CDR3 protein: CASSVPDTEAFF
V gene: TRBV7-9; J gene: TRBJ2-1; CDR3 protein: CASSQQGSSYNEQFF
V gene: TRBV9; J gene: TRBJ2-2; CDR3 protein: CASSLGPSGELFF
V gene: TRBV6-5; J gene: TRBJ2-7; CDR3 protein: CASRPSGEGYEQYF
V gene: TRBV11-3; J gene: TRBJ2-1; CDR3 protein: CASSLDMNNEQFF
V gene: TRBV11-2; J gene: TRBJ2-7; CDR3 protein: CASSFTGGPSYEQYF
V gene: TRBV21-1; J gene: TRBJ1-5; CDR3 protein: CATLQGAPRYSNQPQHF
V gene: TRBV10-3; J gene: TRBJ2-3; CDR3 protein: CAISESWEGASTDTQYF